This T cell receptor beta chain was sequenced for a study of shared clonotypes between healthy human individuals. Study-wide results and caveats: Around 5.3% of naive CD4 clonotypes were shared across four donors.

V lost 8 bases and J lost 2, with 9 bases in between. There are 12 residues in the CDR3. CDR1 and CDR2 from the germline V gene are MNHNS and SASEGT. In the authors' methods: ImmunoSEQ output lacked quality scores and full-length reads, limiting matched filtering. TCRdb's table, derived via immunoSEQ multiplex PCR, lists solely in-frame clones and lacks some. V, J and clone size reflect that table, while D and trimming were determined from the DNA. The sample comprises 2 million to 2.5 million clones, nearly 97% of which are singletons, and roughly 0.13% rests with the top ten. Adult donors, all healthy and HIV-negative, had no recent acute infections or vaccinations. On this clone: Its antigen remains unidentified.

The V gene is TRBV6-1, the J gene TRBJ1-2; no definite D call. The source material was naive CD4+ T cells sorted from blood. The subset is: CD45RA+ positively selected. This clonotype was obtained from a man younger than 35 in good health. CDR3 nucleotides: TGTGCCAGCCACGACGGGAACTATGGCTACACCTTC. This gives the protein CASHDGNYGYTF.